One sample yielded the 32 T cell receptor beta chains listed below, sequenced in a study of identical twins. TCRdb re-analysed the 5' RACE reads in MiXCR, keeping a single row per CDR3 protein. The data contain fewer than 250,000 distinct CDR3 sequences, 7.5% of them singletons. This sample also belongs to another study, concerning yellow fever vaccine responses in identical twins.

Sequencing used CD8+ T cells sorted from blood. Receptors originate from a woman aged 18-29 years in good health.

At least ten counts were recorded for this clonotype. The V call is TRBV20-1, the J call TRBJ1-5, with D maybe TRBD1 (6 bases). Trimming pared 6 bases from V and 4 bases from J, leaving 22 bases between. Germline assignment: CDR1 DFQATT and CDR2 SNEGSKA (reference sequence). This CDR3 has 16 amino acids. The CDR3 loop reads CSAAFGGRRINQPQHF. Written as DNA, the CDR3 is TGCAGTGCGGCATTTGGGGGGCGCAGGATAAATCAGCCCCAGCATTTT.

Only a few counts were recorded for this clonotype. The chain links TRBV2 to TRBJ2-7; D might be TRBD1 (6 bases). The CDR3 has 15 amino acids. Trimming shortened V by 4 bases and J by 0 bases, and 13 bases separated the two germline ends. Germline V gene sequence: CDR1 SNHLY, CDR2 FYNNEI. CDR3 bases: TGTGCCAGCAGTGGGTCAGGGGAACCCTCCTACGAGCAGTACTTC. It yields the protein CASSGSGEPSYEQYF.

The chain is built from TRBV4-1 and TRBJ1-2; TRBD1 might be the D (6 bases). This CDR3 is built from 18 residues. Trimming pared 3 bases from V and 4 bases from J, leaving 24 bases between. Germline V gene data show CDR1 as MGHRA and CDR2 as YSYEKL. The chain's CDR3 is CASSHKEGGRRIGYGYTF. In DNA form, the CDR3 reads TGCGCCAGCAGCCACAAGGAAGGGGGACGGCGAATTGGCTATGGCTACACCTTC.

Comment on this clonotype: Since a much larger clone is just one base distant, this may be a read error. The V gene is TRBV29-1, the J gene TRBJ1-2; TRBD1 is a possible D gene (5 bases). The CDR3 is 11 residues long. Trimming shortened V by 4 bases and J by 3 bases, and 6 bases separated the two germline ends. CDR1 SQVTM and CDR2 ANQGSEA come from the germline V gene. This CDR3 reads CSVGGDYGYTF. DNA of the CDR3: TGCAGCGTTGGGGGGGACTATGGCTACACCTTC.

This clonotype was seen many times. This sequence joins TRBV12-3 or TRBV12-4 and TRBJ1-5, with a weak D call TRBD1 (5 bases). This CDR3 is built from 14 residues. V lost 6 bases and J 5 bases, leaving 14 bases between the germline ends. The CDR3 region is CASSHGTTDQPQHF. In DNA, the CDR3 is TGTGCCAGCAGCCATGGGACTACCGATCAGCCCCAGCATTTT.

This clonotype was seen repeatedly, ten times or more. The V and J genes are TRBV24-1 and TRBJ2-2; 8 bases are shared with TRBD1. Trimming removed 3 bases from V and 5 bases from J; junction bases left unmatched: 4. The CDR3 totals 15 residues. The V gene's germline CDR1 is KGHDR and CDR2 SFDVKD. The CDR3 loop is CATSDPDRVTGELFF. The DNA of the CDR3 is TGTGCCACCAGTGATCCGGACAGGGTGACCGGGGAGCTGTTTTTT.

The V and J genes are TRBV9 and TRBJ2-2; 11 nucleotides agree with TRBD2. The CDR3 has 16 amino acids. In germline, CDR1 is SGDLS, CDR2 YYNGEE. J gave up 1 base and V 4 bases, and 3 bases lay outside the gene matches. CDR3 residues: CASSTTSGGNTGELFF. CDR3 coding DNA: TGTGCCAGCAGCACTACTAGCGGGGGGAACACCGGGGAGCTGTTTTTT.

The V call is TRBV27, the J call TRBJ2-1; weak D call: TRBD1 (5 bases). Germline V lookup: CDR1 MNHEY, CDR2 SMNVEV (reference sequence). V was cut by 3 bases and J by 4 bases, with 7 bases left in between. CDR3 length: 13 residues. In DNA form, the CDR3 reads TGTGCCAGCAGTTTTCCAGGGTACAATGAGCAGTTCTTC. This sequence encodes CASSFPGYNEQFF.

This clonotype was counted ten times or more. This chain uses TRBV5-5 with TRBJ2-3, with 13 bases identical to TRBD2. Germline V gene sequence: CDR1 SGHKS, CDR2 YYEKEE (reference sequence). V lost 4 bases, J lost 1 base, and 3 bases stayed unmatched. This CDR3 spans 16 amino acids. The CDR3 reads CASSVGLAGGTDTQYF. The CDR3 DNA reads as TGTGCCAGCAGCGTCGGACTAGCGGGGGGCACAGATACGCAGTATTTT.

This clonotype appeared many times. The chain has TRBV28 and TRBJ2-1; 10 nucleotides agree with TRBD2. CDR1 is MDHEN, CDR2 SYDVKM, per germline. J lost 7 bases, V lost 6 bases, and 12 bases had no gene match. The CDR3 contains 16 residues. For the CDR3, the DNA is TGTGCCAGCAGCCCGATCGCTAGCGGGAGAAGGAATGAGCAGTTCTTC. Residues: CASSPIASGRRNEQFF.

This clonotype was seen only a few times. The chain has TRBV7-9 and TRBJ2-7; tentatively, D is TRBD2 (6 bases). CDR3 length equals 13 residues. Germline values: CDR1 SEHNR, CDR2 FQNEAQ (reference sequence). V shed 4 bases and J shed 7 bases, with 14 bases lying between them. CDR3 nucleotides: TGTGCCAGCAGCTCCGGACTAACGGGGGAGCAGTACTTC. The encoded protein is CASSSGLTGEQYF.

This clonotype was seen at least ten times. This chain links TRBV12-3 or TRBV12-4 with TRBJ2-1; no clear D gene. This CDR3 is 16 amino acids long. With 8 bases removed from V and 0 bases from J, the gap between germline ends came to 17 bases. The CDR3 reads CASQNILGSSYNEQFF. CDR3 nucleotide sequence: TGTGCCAGCCAGAACATTTTGGGAAGCTCCTACAATGAGCAGTTCTTC.

This clonotype was found a few times. The chain joins TRBV27 to TRBJ1-1; D is ambiguous. V lost 7 bases and J 1 base, leaving 19 bases between the germline ends. The CDR3 runs 16 residues. Per the germline V gene, CDR1 is MNHEY and CDR2 is SMNVEV (reference sequence). The CDR3: CASKIRFRGENTEAFF. For the CDR3, the DNA is TGTGCCAGCAAAATCCGCTTTCGCGGGGAGAACACTGAAGCTTTCTTT.

The chain has TRBV29-1 and TRBJ2-5; 13 nucleotides match TRBD2. The CDR3 covers 15 residues. The germline V gene encodes CDR1 SQVTM and CDR2 ANQGSEA. V dropped 7 bases and J dropped 4; count of bases not matched to a gene: 9. CDR3 nucleotide sequence: TGCAGCGCCCGAACTAGCGGGAGGGCGGGAGAGACCCAGTACTTC. As protein: CSARTSGRAGETQYF.

The sample holds a few counts of this clonotype. V is TRBV5-1 and J is TRBJ1-1; 9 positions agree with TRBD1. The CDR3 covers 15 residues. V was clipped by 4 bases and J by 1 base; unmatched bases: 5. Germline V lookup: CDR1 SGHRS, CDR2 YFSETQ. CDR3 sequence (DNA): TGCGCCAGCAGCCTGAGGACAGGGGCGAACACTGAAGCTTTCTTT. This gives the protein CASSLRTGANTEAFF.

This clonotype was counted at least ten times. The V and J genes are TRBV9 and TRBJ1-3, with 9 positions matching TRBD1. Trimming removed 4 bases from V and 3 bases from J; junction bases left unmatched: 11. The CDR3 is 17 residues long. The germline CDR1 and CDR2 sequences are SGDLS and YYNGEE. The CDR3 spells CASSLPPGTGSGNTIYF. Here the CDR3 DNA reads TGTGCCAGCAGCCTCCCGCCTGGGACAGGGAGTGGAAACACCATATATTTT.

This clonotype was counted only a few times. Here the CDR3 reads CASSDTVLTYNEQFF. CDR3 coding DNA: TGTGCCAGCAGCGACACAGTCCTCACCTACAATGAGCAGTTCTTC. V usage is TRBV9 and J usage is TRBJ2-1; D gene unclear. The germline V gene encodes CDR1 SGDLS and CDR2 YYNGEE. CDR3 length: 15 residues. The V end lost 3 bases, the J end lost 2 bases, and 12 bases lay between the germline ends.

V is TRBV12-3 or TRBV12-4 and J is TRBJ2-1; the D is unclear. Between the trimmed V and J ends, which lost 6 bases and 7 bases, there was a span of 13 bases. This CDR3 has 13 residues. The CDR3: CASSETQPNEQFF. CDR3 DNA: TGTGCCAGCAGCGAGACCCAGCCAAATGAGCAGTTCTTC.

This clonotype was counted only a few times. This rearrangement joins TRBV12-3 or TRBV12-4 to TRBJ1-3, with unresolved D. This CDR3 comprises 11 residues. The V end was cut by 8 bases, the J end by 4 bases, with 6 bases between. CDR3 sequence reads: CASSRGNTIYF. Written as DNA, the CDR3 is TGTGCCAGCTCGCGAGGAAACACCATATATTTT.

The table lists this clonotype with a few counts. This sequence joins TRBV7-3 and TRBJ2-3, with 7 bases fitting TRBD1. The CDR3 length is 16 residues. With V trimmed by 5 bases and J by 2 bases, 10 bases remained unmatched. Germline CDR1 is SGHTA and CDR2 is FQGTGA. The CDR3 DNA reads TGTGCCAGCAGCCTACCGCAGGGGACAGCCACAGATACGCAGTATTTT. This encodes CASSLPQGTATDTQYF.

V usage is TRBV6-1 and J usage is TRBJ2-7; TRBD1 matches 12 bases. The germline gives CDR1 MNHNS, CDR2 SASEGT. The V segment lost 6 bases and the J segment 3 bases; nucleotides outside the gene matches: 6. The CDR3 has 15 amino acids. The CDR3: CASSPGQGAGYEQYV. In DNA form, the CDR3 reads TGTGCCAGCAGCCCGGGACAGGGGGCAGGCTACGAGCAGTACGTC.

The table lists this clonotype with many counts. The chain uses TRBV21-1 and TRBJ2-7; TRBD1, the table's D call, lacks a check against the DNA. TRBV21-1 is a pseudogene segment. The CDR3 runs to 17 residues. As DNA, the CDR3 is TGTGCCAGCAGCAAACTACAGAGACAGGGTAGTTCGGGCGAGCAGTACGTC. Translating it yields CASSKLQRQGSSGEQYV.

This chain connects TRBV5-6 to TRBJ2-1; D is tentatively TRBD1 or TRBD2 (5 bases each). Germline V gene sequence: CDR1 SGHDT, CDR2 YYEEEE. The CDR3 has 16 amino acids. The V end was cut by 3 bases, the J end by 9 bases, with 22 bases between. In DNA, the CDR3 is TGTGCCAGCAGCTATCTCTTTAGGGGAGCCGACATTGAGCAGTTCTTC. Translated: CASSYLFRGADIEQFF.

This clonotype was observed a few times. This chain joins TRBV2 and TRBJ2-3, with D possibly matching TRBD2 (6 bases). The CDR3 contains 16 residues. Germline lookup yields CDR1 SNHLY and CDR2 FYNNEI. V was shortened by 2 bases and J by 1 base, with 13 bases between the two germline ends. The CDR3, as DNA: TGTGCCAGCAGTGAATTGTCGGGAGCTGGCACAGATACGCAGTATTTT. It yields the protein CASSELSGAGTDTQYF.

This chain uses TRBV20-1 with TRBJ1-5; D unresolved. The length of the CDR3 is 16 residues. V was shortened by 0 bases and J by 4 bases, with 16 bases between the two germline ends. Per the germline V gene, CDR1 is DFQATT and CDR2 is SNEGSKA (reference sequence). CDR3 nucleotides: TGCAGTGCTAGAGATATTCGATGGCAAGGTAATCAGCCCCAGCATTTT. Amino acids: CSARDIRWQGNQPQHF.

V is TRBV5-8 and J is TRBJ2-1, with no clear D. Trimming left V 5 bases short and J 2 bases short, with 14 bases between. The germline gives CDR1 SGHTS, CDR2 YDEGEE. The CDR3 extends over 15 amino acids. This CDR3 is CASRPRLRTYNEQFF. In DNA, the CDR3 is TGTGCCAGCAGACCTAGGCTCCGAACCTACAATGAGCAGTTCTTC.

The table lists this clonotype with a few counts. The chain recombines TRBV24-1 with TRBJ2-3; a weak D match, TRBD1 (5 bases). This CDR3 contains 12 residues. V lost 1 base, J lost 14 bases, and 12 bases lay in between. Looked up from germline, CDR1 is KGHDR and CDR2 is SFDVKD. Here the CDR3 DNA reads TGTGCCACCAGTGATTTATCAGGGTTCGCGTATTTT. Translating it yields CATSDLSGFAYF.

The chain carries TRBV27 and TRBJ1-2; perhaps TRBD1 as D (5 bases). V was trimmed by 6 bases and J by 2 bases, leaving 13 bases between them. This CDR3 is built from 14 residues. Germline CDR1 and CDR2: MNHEY and SMNVEV (reference sequence). DNA of the CDR3: TGTGCCAGCAGCCCTTCGACAGCAAACTATGGCTACACCTTC. Translation gives CASSPSTANYGYTF.

Only a few counts were recorded for this clonotype. The rearrangement joins TRBV4-1 to TRBJ1-3; D is unresolved. The CDR3 totals 16 residues. Trimming cost V 0 bases and J 4 bases, with 13 bases left between them. Germline V lookup: CDR1 MGHRA, CDR2 YSYEKL. The CDR3 protein is CASSQDGQSLGNTIYF. DNA for the CDR3: TGCGCCAGCAGCCAAGATGGCCAGTCCCTCGGAAACACCATATATTTT.

This clonotype has just a few counts. The rearrangement uses TRBV28 and TRBJ2-7, with D perhaps TRBD2 (6 bases). CDR1 and CDR2 from the germline V gene are MDHEN and SYDVKM. V was shortened by 4 bases and J by 2 bases, with 15 bases between the two germline ends. The CDR3 is made up of 15 amino acids. The CDR3 region is CASSSGLLPTYEQYF. CDR3 DNA: TGTGCCAGCAGTTCGGGACTCCTTCCCACCTACGAGCAGTACTTC.

V usage is TRBV2 and J usage is TRBJ2-1; maybe TRBD2 (6 bases). Germline V lookup: CDR1 SNHLY, CDR2 FYNNEI. This CDR3 has 16 amino acids. The ends were cut back, 5 bases at V and 0 bases at J, with 14 bases in the middle. CDR3 DNA: TGTGCCAGCAGTCGAGCCGGGAGCTACTCCTACAATGAGCAGTTCTTC. Residues: CASSRAGSYSYNEQFF.

The V call is TRBV29-1, the J call TRBJ2-7, with TRBD2 matching 8 bases. CDR1 is SQVTM, CDR2 ANQGSEA, per germline. The CDR3 is 11 residues long. Trimming cost V 2 bases and J 12 bases; bases outside gene matches: 6. CDR3 residues: CSVEMAGGMYF. CDR3 DNA: TGCAGCGTTGAAATGGCGGGGGGAATGTACTTC.